This T cell receptor beta chain was recovered during a study of vaccination effects on CD4 cells after COVID-19. Study results and limitations: Vaccine- and infection-induced clones showed marked clonal contraction late following vaccination.

Turning to this clone: Its antigen is undetermined.

Subsequent to 10 days of culture, CD4+ T cells were isolated. Everyone in the study got two shots of either the BNT162b2 or mRNA-1273 vaccine. The protocol was immunoSEQ multiplex PCR, while the TCRdb copy is restricted to in-frame clones and leaves out a portion. The sample shows roughly 30,000 clones, roughly 81% of them seen only once. The clonotype was recovered from a human donor who received a COVID-19 vaccine. The sample was CD4+ T cells from PBMCs cultured without peptide, taken after COVID-19 vaccination.

The CDR3 reads CSVGGAGELFF. The CDR3 DNA follows: TGCAGCGTCGGGGGGGCTGGGGAGCTGTTTTTT. The chain recombines TRBV29-1 with TRBJ2-2; 8 nucleotides match TRBD2. The J segment lost 8 bases and the V segment lost 6 bases, leaving 2 bases of the junction unmatched. The CDR3 spans 11 residues. Germline values: CDR1 SQVTM, CDR2 ANQGSEA.